What follows are 21 T cell receptor beta chains derived from one specimen sequenced in a study of T cells in Graves' hyperthyroidism and ophthalmopathy. The source material, RNA transcripts, was used to amplify TCR beta CDR3 regions. First-round RT-PCR of the TCR CDR3 relied on the HTBI primer set. Using its own MiXCR run on the multiplex PCR reads, TCRdb lists one record per CDR3 protein. The repertoire includes hundreds of thousands of distinct CDR3 sequences, over 11% of them detected once, and around 25% sits in the top ten. Sequences were obtained from blood. Receptors were obtained from a woman in her 30s with Graves' hyperthyroidism.

As to this clonotype: A clone one base away is much larger, so this may be a read error. CDR3 bases: TGTACCAGCAGTAAACGGGTAGGGAGAAATTTTTACGAGCAGTACTTC. Encoded protein: CTSSKRVGRNFYEQYF. The chain carries TRBV6-1 and TRBJ2-7; a weak D match, TRBD2 (5 bases). Germline V CDR1 and CDR2: MNHNS, SASEGT. This CDR3 contains 16 residues.

V and J are TRBV19 and TRBJ1-4; D is ambiguous. This CDR3 is 17 amino acids long. V lost 2 bases, J lost 0 bases, and 13 bases lay in between. CDR1 and CDR2 from the germline V gene are LNHDA and SQIVND (reference sequence). The CDR3 nucleotides are TGTGCCAGTAGTATAATGGGCCGGGGTGCAACTAATGAAAAACTGTTTTTT. Protein: CASSIMGRGATNEKLFF.

The V and J genes are TRBV10-3 and TRBJ1-6; the D gene is possibly TRBD1 (6 bases). Trimming shortened V by 1 base and J by 7 bases, and 8 bases separated the two germline ends. The length of the CDR3 is 14 residues. Germline V gives CDR1 ENHRY, CDR2 SYGVKD. The CDR3 DNA reads TGTGCCATCAGTGAGTTAGGACAGAATTCACCCCTCCACTTT. Its protein product is CAISELGQNSPLHF.

This clonotype was detected ten times or more. CDR3 coding DNA: TGTGCCAGCAGTCCTCGGCCACTCGGGACTAGCGGATACAATGAGCAGTTCTTC. It encodes CASSPRPLGTSGYNEQFF. The chain is built from TRBV27 and TRBJ2-1; 11 nucleotides agree with TRBD2. This CDR3 region has 18 residues. Germline CDR1 reads MNHEY; CDR2 reads SMNVEV (reference sequence). V shed 5 bases, J shed 4 bases, and the junction held 13 bases outside the gene matches.

The rearrangement uses TRBV30 and TRBJ2-5, with no clear D. The CDR3 length is 15 residues. Germline CDR1 and CDR2: GTSNPN and SVGIG (reference sequence). V was shortened by 2 bases and J by 5 bases, with 18 bases between the two germline ends. The CDR3: CAWSRRVGGTETQYF. In nucleotides, the CDR3 is TGTGCCTGGAGTCGACGCGTAGGTGGTACGGAGACCCAGTACTTC.

The rearrangement uses TRBV3-1 and TRBJ2-6; either TRBD1 or TRBD2 may fit D (5 bases each). CDR3 length: 18 residues. From germline, CDR1 is LGHDT and CDR2 YNNKEL (reference sequence). V was shortened by 0 bases and J by 0 bases, with 12 bases between the two germline ends. CDR3 protein: CASSQERGGFSGANVLTF. The CDR3 coding sequence is TGTGCCAGCAGCCAAGAGAGGGGCGGCTTCTCTGGGGCCAACGTCCTGACTTTC.

This clonotype was recorded at least ten times. This CDR3 is CASSSGGARTEAFF. The CDR3, as DNA: TGTGCCAGCAGCTCGGGGGGAGCGAGGACTGAAGCTTTCTTT. V is TRBV7-2 and J is TRBJ1-1; the D gene is possibly TRBD1 (5 bases). This CDR3 is 14 amino acids long. Germline V gene data show CDR1 as SGHTA and CDR2 as FQGNSA. The ends were cut back, 4 bases at V and 5 bases at J, with 14 bases in the middle. The full variable domain, completed using reference TRBV7-2 and TRBJ1-1, is GAGVSQSPSNKVTEKGKDVELRCDPISGHTALYWYRQSLGQGLEFLIYFQGNSAPDKSGLPSDRFSAERTGGSVSTLTIQRTQQEDSAVYLCASSSGGARTEAFFGQGTRLTVV.

A few counts support this clonotype. This chain uses TRBV4-1 with TRBJ1-1; D unclear. The CDR3 runs 17 residues. Trimming removed 4 bases from V and 1 base from J, with 19 bases in between. Germline-derived CDR1 and CDR2 are MGHRA and YSYEKL. CDR3 DNA: TGCGCCAGCAGCCTCACCCCAAGGGCGGTTGGGAACACTGAAGCTTTCTTT. Its protein is CASSLTPRAVGNTEAFF.

This clonotype was counted a few times. The rearrangement links TRBV6-2 or TRBV6-3 to TRBJ1-5, with TRBD1 matching 7 bases. This CDR3 region has 13 residues. Trimming cost V 7 bases and J 6 bases; bases outside gene matches: 6. Germline V gives CDR1 MNHEY, CDR2 SVGEGT. The CDR3 DNA follows: TGTGCCAGCAAAGGACAGGCGGGTCAGCCCCAGCATTTT. Protein sequence: CASKGQAGQPQHF.

This clonotype was detected only a few times. The rearrangement uses TRBV5-1 and TRBJ2-7, with 10 nucleotides matching TRBD1. Trimming took 0 bases from V and 7 from J; bases not matched to a gene: 10. The CDR3 contains 16 residues. Per the germline V gene, CDR1 is SGHRS and CDR2 is YFSETQ. The CDR3 region is CASSLGQGAGKQEQYF. The DNA for the CDR3 is TGCGCCAGCAGCTTGGGACAGGGGGCCGGTAAGCAGGAGCAGTACTTC. The full variable domain, its missing parts supplied by reference TRBV5-1 and TRBJ2-7, is KAGVTQTPRYLIKTRGQQVTLSCSPISGHRSVSWYQQTPGQGLQFLFEYFSETQRNKGNFPGRFSGRQFSNSRSEMNVSTLELGDSALYLCASSLGQGAGKQEQYFGPGTRLTVT.

This clonotype was seen ten or more times. This sequence joins TRBV28 and TRBJ2-1, with 7 positions matching TRBD2. V shed 11 bases and J 7 bases; nucleotides not matched to a gene: 8. CDR3 length: 12 residues. Germline V lookup: CDR1 MDHEN, CDR2 SYDVKM. CDR3 in amino acids: CAGAGVGNEQFF. DNA of the CDR3: TGTGCCGGGGCGGGAGTCGGGAATGAGCAGTTCTTC.

This clonotype appeared many times. V and J are TRBV12-3 or TRBV12-4 and TRBJ2-5, with TRBD1 matching over 7 bases. J was trimmed by 0 bases and V by 1 base; bases with no gene match: 8. The CDR3 covers 17 residues. The CDR3 is CASSLGTGTADQETQYF. CDR3 nucleotide sequence: TGTGCCAGCAGTTTAGGCACAGGGACAGCGGACCAAGAGACCCAGTACTTC.

This clonotype came up many times. The J gene is TRBJ1-2, the V gene TRBV11-2; D is unresolved. V lost 5 bases, J lost 4 bases, and 11 bases lay in between. Germline lookup yields CDR1 SGHAT and CDR2 FQNNGV. The CDR3 runs 13 residues. In nucleotides, the CDR3 is TGTGCCAGCAGCCAAGGACGGACCTATGGCTACACCTTC. Protein sequence: CASSQGRTYGYTF.

The chain is built from TRBV5-1 and TRBJ1-1; TRBD1 is a possible D gene (5 bases). The CDR3 spans 13 residues. CDR1 SGHRS and CDR2 YFSETQ come from the germline V gene. The V end was cut by 3 bases, the J end by 3 bases, with 9 bases between. The CDR3 here is CASSYPGYTEAFF. The CDR3 bases are TGCGCCAGCAGCTACCCAGGGTACACTGAAGCTTTCTTT.

This clonotype has only a few counts. The rearrangement joins TRBV9 to TRBJ2-1, with TRBD2 identical over 9 bases. The CDR3 contains 15 residues. Germline V gives CDR1 SGDLS, CDR2 YYNGEE. Unmatched junction bases numbered 11, after V lost 4 bases and J lost 9 bases. CDR3 coding DNA: TGTGCCAGCAGCTTTAGACTAGCGGATATGGGTGAGCAGTTCTTC. It translates to CASSFRLADMGEQFF.

The chain recombines TRBV29-1 with TRBJ1-4, with unresolved D. This CDR3 has 15 residues. V dropped 4 bases and J dropped 3 bases, with 15 bases sitting between them. Germline V gene sequence: CDR1 SQVTM, CDR2 ANQGSEA. As DNA, the CDR3 is TGCAGCGTTGCGGAAACGGCAGCGTCTAATGAAAAACTGTTTTTT. It translates to CSVAETAASNEKLFF.

The chain uses TRBV7-9 and TRBJ2-2; weak D call: TRBD1 (6 bases). The V end was cut by 4 bases, the J end by 1 base, with 10 bases between. CDR1 is SEHNR, CDR2 FQNEAQ, per germline (reference sequence). CDR3 length: 15 amino acids. The chain's CDR3 is CASSSPTGNTGELFF. In DNA, the CDR3 is TGTGCCAGCAGCTCACCGACAGGGAACACCGGGGAGCTGTTTTTT.

This clonotype was detected a few times. The V and J genes are TRBV7-2 and TRBJ1-2, with a possible D match to TRBD1 (5 bases). Trimming took 1 base from V and 4 from J, leaving 13 bases between them. The CDR3 is made up of 15 amino acids. CDR1 is SGHTA and CDR2 is FQGNSA in the germline V gene. In DNA form, the CDR3 reads TGTGCCAGCAGCTTAGATTCCGGGACCTTCTATGGCTACACCTTC. Its protein is CASSLDSGTFYGYTF. Variable domain in full (rest from reference TRBV7-2 and TRBJ1-2): GAGVSQSPSNKVTEKGKDVELRCDPISGHTALYWYRQSLGQGLEFLIYFQGNSAPDKSGLPSDRFSAERTGGSVSTLTIQRTQQEDSAVYLCASSLDSGTFYGYTFGSGTRLTVV.

The chain couples TRBV5-1 to TRBJ2-7; 9 nucleotides agree with TRBD2. Unmatched junction bases numbered 9, after V lost 3 bases and J lost 5 bases. This CDR3 has 15 amino acids. CDR1 is SGHRS and CDR2 is YFSETQ in the germline V gene. The chain's CDR3 is CASSSPSGGRDEQYF. As DNA, the CDR3 is TGCGCCAGCAGCTCCCCTTCGGGCGGGAGGGACGAGCAGTACTTC.

This clonotype was picked up many times. This chain uses TRBV6-6 with TRBJ1-2, with 7 nucleotides matching TRBD1. Per germline, CDR1 MNHNY and CDR2 SVGAGI (reference sequence). V lost 2 bases, J lost 4 bases, and 10 bases stayed unmatched. The CDR3 runs to 16 residues. CDR3 sequence reads: CASSYLGQVPLYGYTF. In DNA, the CDR3 is TGTGCCAGCAGTTACCTCGGACAGGTCCCACTCTATGGCTACACCTTC.

To note about this clonotype: A much larger clone differs by one base, so this may be a read error. The chain combines TRBV12-5 with TRBJ2-1; no clear D. V lost 0 bases and J 0 bases, leaving 12 bases between the germline ends. Germline assignment: CDR1 LGHNT and CDR2 FRNRAP. This CDR3 has 17 amino acids. The CDR3 sequence: CASGLVRPTSSYNEQFF. DNA for the CDR3: TGTGCTAGTGGTTTGGTACGACCAACGAGCTCCTACAATGAGCAGTTCTTC.